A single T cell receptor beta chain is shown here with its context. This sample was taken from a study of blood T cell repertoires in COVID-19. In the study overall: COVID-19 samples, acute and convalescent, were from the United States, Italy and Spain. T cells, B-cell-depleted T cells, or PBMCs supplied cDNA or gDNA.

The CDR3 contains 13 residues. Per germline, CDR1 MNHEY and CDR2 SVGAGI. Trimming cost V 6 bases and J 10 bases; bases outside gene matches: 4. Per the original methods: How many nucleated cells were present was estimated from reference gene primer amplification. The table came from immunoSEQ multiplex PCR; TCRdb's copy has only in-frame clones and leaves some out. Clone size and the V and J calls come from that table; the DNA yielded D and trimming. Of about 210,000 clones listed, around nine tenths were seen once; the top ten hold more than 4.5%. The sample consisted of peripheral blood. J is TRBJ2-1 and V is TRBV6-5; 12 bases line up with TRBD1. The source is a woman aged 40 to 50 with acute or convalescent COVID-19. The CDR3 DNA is TGTGCCAGCAGGGGACAGGGGGCCCTCGAGCAGTTCTTC. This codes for CASRGQGALEQFF.